This T cell receptor beta chain is from a study of persistence of HIV-infected CD4 T cells. Overall study: A median of 8 years of suppressive ART preceded sampling. Multiple blood draws of up to 180 mL, except two donors with single leukapheresis. General observations from the study: Bulk TCR data could not be restricted to HIV-1-infected CMV-responding cells.

This was the immunoSEQ version 4 assay in survey mode. Profiling relied on immunoSEQ multiplex PCR, and the TCRdb table lists in-frame clones only, not all of them. This sample has about 36,000 clones, with approximately 81% found just once. Trimming at V came to 5 bases and at J to 6 bases, leaving 8 bases not matched to a gene. The germline CDR1 and CDR2 sequences are MRHNA and SNTAGT. This CDR3 is built from 14 residues. The stimulus was an HIV-1 Gag 15-mer peptide pool, about 1 ug/peptide/mL. CD40L-negative CD69-negative CD45RO-high memory CD4+ T cells were sorted as populations depleted of antigen-responding cells. These HIV-1-infected adults initiated suppressive ART in chronic infection. Of note for this clone: Antigen unknown.

The chain is built from TRBV6-4 and TRBJ1-2; 8 positions agree with TRBD1. Material: cultured CD4+ T cells from PBMCs, obtained from a patient who received antiretroviral therapy. This clonotype originated in an adult with HIV. The donor label of this sample is uncertain. This chain's CDR3 is CASSPRTGHDGYTF. CDR3 bases: TGTGCCAGCAGTCCGAGGACAGGGCACGATGGCTACACCTTC.